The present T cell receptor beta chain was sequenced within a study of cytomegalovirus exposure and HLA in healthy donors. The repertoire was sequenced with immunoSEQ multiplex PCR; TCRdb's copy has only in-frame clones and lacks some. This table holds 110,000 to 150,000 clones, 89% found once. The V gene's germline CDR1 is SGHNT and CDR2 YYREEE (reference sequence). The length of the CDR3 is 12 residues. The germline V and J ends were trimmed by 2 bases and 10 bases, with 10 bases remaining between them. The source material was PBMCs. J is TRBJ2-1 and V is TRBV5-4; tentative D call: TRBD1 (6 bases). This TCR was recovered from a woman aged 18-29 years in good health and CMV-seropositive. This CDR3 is CASSFDRTEQFF. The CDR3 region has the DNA TGTGCCAGCAGCTTCGACAGGACCGAGCAGTTCTTC.